A selection of T cell receptor beta chains follows, all from one sample in a study of T-cell reconstitution after alpha-beta-depleted transplantation in children. Each CDR3 protein gets one entry after TCRdb re-called the PCR reads with MiXCR. The sample contains just under 550,000 distinct CDR3 sequences, about a sixth of which appear only once. Sequenced here: PBMCs from the stem cell graft donor, sampled from the stem cell graft. The receptors here all came from a human donor who donated a stem cell graft to a child with acute lymphoblastic leukemia. CDR3s include the opening cysteine and the closing phenylalanine or tryptophan. D genes are given only for firm matches. The size field is filled for only some rows; it gives once, few, many or a size class.

j_gene,len,d_gene,abundance,v_gene,CDR3aa,CDR3nt
TRBJ2-5,12,-,-,TRBV30,CAWASNQETQYF,TGTGCCTGGGCGAGTAACCAAGAGACCCAGTACTTC
TRBJ2-7,16,TRBD2,-,TRBV3-1,CASSQNLLAVSYEQYF,TGTGCCAGCAGCCAAAACCTACTAGCGGTCTCCTACGAGCAGTACTTC
TRBJ2-1,15,-,-,TRBV3-1,CASSQDGTVYNEQFF,TGTGCCAGCAGCCAAGATGGCACGGTCTACAATGAGCAGTTCTTC
TRBJ2-1,15,TRBD1,-,TRBV5-4,CASSLGQGYYNEQFF,TGTGCCAGCAGCTTGGGACAGGGGTACTACAATGAGCAGTTCTTC
TRBJ2-5,12,-,few,TRBV29-1,CSVDKGRETQYF,TGCAGCGTTGACAAGGGCCGCGAGACCCAGTACTTC
TRBJ2-7,19,TRBD2,-,TRBV5-1,CASSLSRLAGAHYSYEQYF,TGCGCCAGCAGCTTGTCGAGACTAGCGGGAGCACACTACTCCTACGAGCAGTACTTC
TRBJ1-3,14,-,few,TRBV20-1,CSARGATTKNTIYF,TGCAGTGCCCGAGGCGCGACAACCAAAAACACCATATATTTT
TRBJ1-1,13,-,-,TRBV27,CASRKLGGTEAFF,TGTGCCAGCAGGAAGCTGGGAGGCACTGAAGCTTTCTTT
TRBJ2-7,14,TRBD1,few,TRBV6-1,CASSPRDSDYEQYF,TGTGCCAGCAGTCCTCGGGACAGTGATTACGAGCAGTACTTC
TRBJ1-1,15,TRBD1,few,TRBV12-3/TRBV12-4,CASNPGTGWSAEAFF,TGTGCCAGCAACCCTGGGACAGGGTGGTCTGCTGAAGCTTTCTTT
TRBJ2-7,11,-,few,TRBV29-1,CSVDWQYEQYF,TGCAGCGTTGACTGGCAATACGAGCAGTACTTC
TRBJ2-5,15,-,few,TRBV18,CASSPTPGFFETQYF,TGTGCCAGCTCACCAACGCCAGGGTTTTTTGAGACCCAGTACTTC
TRBJ1-2,14,-,few,TRBV5-1,CASSLDTGLDGYTF,TGCGCCAGCAGCTTGGATACAGGATTGGATGGCTACACCTTC
TRBJ2-3,14,TRBD1,-,TRBV10-3,CAIRVDRGQDTQYF,TGTGCCATCAGGGTGGACAGGGGGCAAGATACGCAGTATTTT
TRBJ2-5,12,-,few,TRBV10-3,CAISAASETQYF,TGTGCCATCAGTGCGGCGTCGGAGACCCAGTACTTC
TRBJ2-7,17,TRBD2,-,TRBV3-1,CASSHEPGLAPTYEQYF,TGTGCCAGCAGCCATGAACCGGGACTAGCGCCGACCTACGAGCAGTACTTC
TRBJ1-3,15,-,few,TRBV5-1,CASSLEGVSGNTIYF,TGCGCCAGCAGCTTGGAGGGGGTCTCTGGAAACACCATATATTTT
TRBJ1-1,12,-,-,TRBV12-3/TRBV12-4,CASSPVGTEAFF,TGTGCCAGCAGTCCCGTAGGGACTGAAGCTTTCTTT
TRBJ2-7,15,TRBD1,few,TRBV12-3/TRBV12-4,CASTEGQRDSYEQYF,TGTGCCAGCACCGAGGGACAGAGAGACTCCTACGAGCAGTACTTC
TRBJ2-7,15,-,-,TRBV6-5,CASSYGDASSYEQYF,TGTGCCAGCAGTTATGGGGACGCCTCCTCCTACGAGCAGTACTTC
TRBJ2-2,20,TRBD2,few,TRBV6-2/TRBV6-3,CASSYLHPGLAGGNTGELFF,TGTGCCAGCAGTTACCTCCATCCGGGACTAGCGGGAGGGAACACCGGGGAGCTGTTTTTT
TRBJ2-5,13,-,few,TRBV12-3/TRBV12-4,CASRDSNQETQYF,TGTGCCAGCAGGGACAGTAACCAAGAGACCCAGTACTTC
TRBJ2-1,13,-,-,TRBV12-3/TRBV12-4,CASSSIGDRNLFF,TGTGCCAGCAGTTCGATAGGGGACCGTAATCTTTTCTTC
TRBJ2-7,14,-,-,TRBV24-1,CATSDLRRPYEQYF,TGTGCCACCAGTGATTTGCGGCGGCCCTACGAGCAGTACTTC
TRBJ1-5,14,-,few,TRBV20-1,CSARDTVGTPAQHF,TGCAGTGCTAGAGACACTGTCGGGACACCGGCCCAGCATTTT
TRBJ1-4,12,-,-,TRBV4-1,CASSRPAEKLFF,TGCGCCAGCAGCCGTCCGGCTGAAAAACTGTTTTTT
TRBJ2-1,15,TRBD2,-,TRBV5-1,CASSPGTSPYNEQFF,TGCGCCAGCAGCCCCGGGACTAGTCCCTACAATGAGCAGTTCTTC
TRBJ2-7,14,-,few,TRBV9,CASSEAGESYEQYF,TGTGCCAGCAGCGAGGCAGGGGAGTCCTACGAGCAGTACTTC
TRBJ2-1,19,TRBD2,-,TRBV15,CATSRARLAGEVSYNEQFF,TGTGCCACCAGCAGAGCACGACTAGCGGGAGAGGTCTCCTACAATGAGCAGTTCTTC